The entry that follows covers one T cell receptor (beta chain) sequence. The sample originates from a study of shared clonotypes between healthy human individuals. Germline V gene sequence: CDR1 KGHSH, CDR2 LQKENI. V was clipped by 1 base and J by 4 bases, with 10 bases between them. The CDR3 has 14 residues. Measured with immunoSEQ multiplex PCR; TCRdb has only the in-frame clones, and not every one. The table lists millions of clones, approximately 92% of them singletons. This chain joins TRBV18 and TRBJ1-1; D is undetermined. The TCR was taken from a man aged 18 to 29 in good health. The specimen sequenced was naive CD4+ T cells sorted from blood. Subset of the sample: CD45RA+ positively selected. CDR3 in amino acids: CASSPQGTSTEAFF. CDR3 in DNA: TGTGCCAGCTCACCACAGGGAACGTCCACTGAAGCTTTCTTT. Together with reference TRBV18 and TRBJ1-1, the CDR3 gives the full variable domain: NAGVMQNPRHLVRRRGQEARLRCSPMKGHSHVYWYRQLPEEGLKFMVYLQKENIIDESGMPKERFSAEFPKEGPSILRIQQVVRGDSAAYFCASSPQGTSTEAFFGQGTRLTVV.